This TCR beta chain was captured by sequencing in a study of blood T cell repertoires in COVID-19. Study in general: Acute and convalescent COVID-19 specimens originated in the United States, Italy and Spain.

CDR1 is MNHEY, CDR2 SVGAGI, per germline. V shed 3 bases and J 6 bases; nucleotides not matched to a gene: 4. This CDR3 contains 15 residues. In the authors' workflow: Using reference gene primer amplification, nucleated cell counts were estimated. Some clones are missing from TCRdb's copy, which holds only in-frame ones; the method was immunoSEQ multiplex PCR. V, J and clone size reflect that table, while D and trimming were determined from the DNA. The sample lists about 240,000 clones, around 81% occurring once. Sequencing used peripheral blood. This receptor was taken from a man aged 25-45 years who had recovered from COVID-19. The chain carries TRBV6-5 and TRBJ1-4, with 10 bases lining up with TRBD1. CDR3 sequence: CASSYIGQGDEKLFF. The CDR3 DNA reads as TGTGCCAGCAGTTATATTGGACAGGGGGATGAAAAACTGTTTTTT.